One TCR beta chain is described in this entry. Its antigen remains unknown. Following extraction, RNA underwent reverse transcription to cDNA, which served as the sequencing template. Assay: immunoSEQ multiplex PCR; the TCRdb copy retains only in-frame clones and omits some. The sample lists some 170,000 clones, roughly 50% occurring once. Treatment described: oral pan-JAK inhibitor, 5-10 mg twice daily. These data come from a study of CD8+ T cells in alopecia areata. Regarding the study as a whole: In lesional scalp, particularly from alopecia totalis/universalis, clonality was higher than in normal scalp.

The germline V gene has CDR1 SGDLS and CDR2 YYNGEE. V lost 5 bases and J 5 bases, leaving 10 bases between the germline ends. The CDR3 runs 12 residues. The chain joins TRBV9 to TRBJ2-5; D ambiguous. The clonotype was recovered from a human donor with alopecia areata. The sample consisted of CD4+ T cells sorted from blood, taken around week 55, from a patient treated with tofacitinib. The CDR3 spells CASRGAEETQYF. In nucleotides, the CDR3 is TGTGCCAGCAGAGGCGCGGAGGAGACCCAGTACTTC.